Described below is a single TCR beta chain sequence and its context. Six replicates per PBMC sample, mostly from roughly 470 ng of genomic DNA. Clones were sequenced by immunoSEQ multiplex PCR, and TCRdb holds only the in-frame ones, with some missing. The sample lists around 67,000 clones; 80% to 90% were seen once. The CDR3 runs 22 residues. With 1 base removed from V and 0 bases from J, the gap between germline ends came to 28 bases. Germline loops: CDR1 SGHVS, CDR2 FQNEAQ. This sample was taken from a study of neoadjuvant anti-PD-1 for oral cavity cancer. Time point defined: after neoadjuvant nivolumab, at surgical resection. Patients were newly diagnosed with stage II-IVA oral cavity squamous cell carcinoma without prior systemic or radiation treatment. Patients had HPV-negative, locally advanced oral cavity squamous cell carcinoma.

The sequence was collected from a person aged 35-79 years with oral cavity squamous cell carcinoma. V is TRBV7-8 and J is TRBJ1-5; no clear D gene. The specimen comprised PBMCs, sampled after nivolumab (anti-PD-1) treatment. For the CDR3, the DNA is TGTGCCAGCAGCTTAGTGGCTGCGTGGCAGCGCAAAGTCCCCAATAGCAATCAGCCCCAGCATTTT. Translation gives CASSLVAAWQRKVPNSNQPQHF.